The sequence of this T cell receptor (beta chain) was determined in a study of blood T cell repertoires in COVID-19. Germline assignment: CDR1 SGHNT and CDR2 YYREEE (reference sequence). Trimming stripped 0 bases from V and 1 base from J, with 7 bases between. The CDR3 has 14 residues. The data were produced by immunoSEQ multiplex PCR, yet TCRdb's version contains in-frame clones alone and is incomplete. This table has roughly 110,000 clones, 75% to 90% appearing once. Sequencing was performed on peripheral blood. The chain carries TRBV5-4 and TRBJ1-2; D unresolved. The TCR was taken from a woman aged 50 to 65 with acute or convalescent COVID-19. In nucleotides, the CDR3 is TGTGCCAGCAGCTTGGTGGAGAGTAACTATGGCTACACCTTC. Residues: CASSLVESNYGYTF.